A selection of T cell receptor beta chains follows, all from one sample in a study of blood T cells in healthy people across ages. TCRdb re-called the 5' RACE reads through MiXCR, storing one row per CDR3 protein. The sample contains 1.5 million to 2 million distinct CDR3 sequences, roughly a third of which appear only once. Material for sequencing was blood. The origin of the receptors is a young woman in good health. The CDR3 runs from the conserved cysteine through the conserved F or W. D genes are given only for firm matches. Only part of the rows carry a size: once, few, many, or a class if the clone is expanded.

j_gene: TRBJ1-4; d_gene: TRBD1; v_gene: TRBV11-2; abundance: -; CDR3nt: TGTGCCAGCAGCTCCCCAGGGGGGGGTGGTGAAAAACTGTTTTTT; CDR3aa: CASSSPGGGGEKLFF
j_gene: TRBJ1-6; d_gene: -; v_gene: TRBV5-5; abundance: -; CDR3nt: TGTGCCAGCAGCTTGGAGACAGCAAACAATTCACCCCTCCACTTT; CDR3aa: CASSLETANNSPLHF
j_gene: TRBJ2-7; d_gene: TRBD1; v_gene: TRBV7-6; abundance: -; CDR3nt: TGTGCCAGCAGCTTAGAGGCGGACAGGGCGGCCTACGAGCAGTACTTC; CDR3aa: CASSLEADRAAYEQYF
j_gene: TRBJ1-4; d_gene: -; v_gene: TRBV3-1; abundance: -; CDR3nt: TGTGCCAGCAGCCAGGATGTTCTGGTGGAAAAACTGTTTTTT; CDR3aa: CASSQDVLVEKLFF
j_gene: TRBJ1-5; d_gene: -; v_gene: TRBV3-1; abundance: -; CDR3nt: TGTGCCAGCAGCCAAGCCGCCAGTAGCGATCAGCCCCAGCATTTT; CDR3aa: CASSQAASSDQPQHF
j_gene: TRBJ2-7; d_gene: TRBD2; v_gene: TRBV7-2; abundance: -; CDR3nt: TGTGCCAGCAGCTTACGAGTGACTAGCGGGAGCTCCTACGAGCAGTACTTC; CDR3aa: CASSLRVTSGSSYEQYF
j_gene: TRBJ1-2; d_gene: -; v_gene: TRBV9; abundance: -; CDR3nt: TGTGCCAGCAGCGCCCGAGAGGGGTTTTTAAACTATGGCTACACCTTC; CDR3aa: CASSAREGFLNYGYTF
j_gene: TRBJ2-3; d_gene: -; v_gene: TRBV4-2; abundance: few; CDR3nt: TGTGCCAGCAGCCAATTTGAACAGGGCGCAGATACGCAGTATTTT; CDR3aa: CASSQFEQGADTQYF
j_gene: TRBJ1-4; d_gene: -; v_gene: TRBV4-2; abundance: -; CDR3nt: TGTGCCAGCAGCCGTTTTCAGGGTAGGGGAACTAATGAAAAACTGTTTTTT; CDR3aa: CASSRFQGRGTNEKLFF
j_gene: TRBJ2-7; d_gene: TRBD2; v_gene: TRBV9; abundance: -; CDR3nt: TGTGCCAGCAGCGGGGGACTAGCGAATTCCTACGAGCAGTACTTC; CDR3aa: CASSGGLANSYEQYF
j_gene: TRBJ2-1; d_gene: TRBD2; v_gene: TRBV2; abundance: -; CDR3nt: TGTGCCAGTGCCGGGACTAGGGGGGGTGAGCAGTTCTTC; CDR3aa: CASAGTRGGEQFF
j_gene: TRBJ2-1; d_gene: TRBD2; v_gene: TRBV20-1; abundance: many; CDR3nt: TGCAGTGCTAGAGGTGGCGGGGGGCACAATGAGCAGTTCTTC; CDR3aa: CSARGGGGHNEQFF
j_gene: TRBJ2-7; d_gene: TRBD1; v_gene: TRBV20-1; abundance: many; CDR3nt: TGCAGGGCAATCCCCCAGACAGGGGGCAACTACGAGCAGTACTTC; CDR3aa: CRAIPQTGGNYEQYF
j_gene: TRBJ2-6; d_gene: -; v_gene: TRBV6-5; abundance: -; CDR3nt: TGTGCCAGCAGTTACCGAGCCCCAATTACTGGGGCCAACGTCCTGACTTTC; CDR3aa: CASSYRAPITGANVLTF
j_gene: TRBJ2-7; d_gene: -; v_gene: TRBV12-3/TRBV12-4; abundance: many; CDR3nt: TGTGCCAGCAGTTTGGGCGGACTCCGGGGCGAGCAGTACTTC; CDR3aa: CASSLGGLRGEQYF
j_gene: TRBJ1-5; d_gene: TRBD1; v_gene: TRBV6-1; abundance: -; CDR3nt: TGTGCCAGCAGCGTTACAGGGGGAGGCAATCAGCCCCAGCATTTT; CDR3aa: CASSVTGGGNQPQHF
j_gene: TRBJ2-3; d_gene: TRBD2; v_gene: TRBV5-1; abundance: -; CDR3nt: TGCGCCAGCAGCTTGAGAGCGGGAGGGACTAGCACAGATACGCAGTATTTT; CDR3aa: CASSLRAGGTSTDTQYF
j_gene: TRBJ1-6; d_gene: TRBD1; v_gene: TRBV20-1; abundance: -; CDR3nt: TGCAGTGCCCGGGGACAGGGGTTCATCCGGTCACCCCTCCACTTT; CDR3aa: CSARGQGFIRSPLHF
j_gene: TRBJ2-1; d_gene: TRBD2; v_gene: TRBV20-1; abundance: few; CDR3nt: TGCAGTGCTAGAGTCTCGAAGCGGGAGGAGGAGAATGAGCAGTTCTTC; CDR3aa: CSARVSKREEENEQFF
j_gene: TRBJ2-5; d_gene: -; v_gene: TRBV10-3; abundance: -; CDR3nt: TGTGCCATCAGTGATGGACGAGAGTACCAAGAGACCCAGTACTTC; CDR3aa: CAISDGREYQETQYF
j_gene: TRBJ2-7; d_gene: TRBD1; v_gene: TRBV19; abundance: -; CDR3nt: TGTGCCAGTAGTCCAAACCCGGGCACCGGGACAGGTATTTTCTACGAGCAGTACTTC; CDR3aa: CASSPNPGTGTGIFYEQYF
j_gene: TRBJ2-1; d_gene: -; v_gene: TRBV2; abundance: -; CDR3nt: TGTGTCAGCAGCCCGGATCCAGGGGGGAGTGAGCAGTTCTTC; CDR3aa: CVSSPDPGGSEQFF
j_gene: TRBJ2-1; d_gene: -; v_gene: TRBV27; abundance: -; CDR3nt: TGTGCCAGCAGTTGGGACACAGGGAGAAGTGTGGATGAGCAGTTCTTC; CDR3aa: CASSWDTGRSVDEQFF
j_gene: TRBJ2-1; d_gene: TRBD2; v_gene: TRBV9; abundance: -; CDR3nt: TGTGCCAGCAGCGTAATGGCGGGGGACTACAATGAGCAGTTCTTC; CDR3aa: CASSVMAGDYNEQFF
j_gene: TRBJ1-2; d_gene: -; v_gene: TRBV4-1; abundance: -; CDR3nt: TGCGCCAGCAGCCAGGTTGACACAAACTATGACTACACCTTC; CDR3aa: CASSQVDTNYDYTF
j_gene: TRBJ2-3; d_gene: -; v_gene: TRBV7-9; abundance: -; CDR3nt: TGTGCCAGCAGCTTAGGGGTGCCGGGCACAGATACGCAGTATTTT; CDR3aa: CASSLGVPGTDTQYF
j_gene: TRBJ2-1; d_gene: TRBD2; v_gene: TRBV6-2/TRBV6-3; abundance: -; CDR3nt: TGTGCCAGCAGCTCCACCCTAGCGGGAGGGCCTAGAGATGAGCAGTTCTTC; CDR3aa: CASSSTLAGGPRDEQFF
j_gene: TRBJ2-2; d_gene: -; v_gene: TRBV20-1; abundance: -; CDR3nt: TGCAGTGCTAGAAGAGTCGGGGAGCTGTTTTTT; CDR3aa: CSARRVGELFF
j_gene: TRBJ2-3; d_gene: -; v_gene: TRBV7-3; abundance: -; CDR3nt: TGTGCCAGCAGCTTAATCGGGGGGCTCACAGATACGCAGTATTTT; CDR3aa: CASSLIGGLTDTQYF
j_gene: TRBJ2-4; d_gene: TRBD2; v_gene: TRBV11-2; abundance: few; CDR3nt: TGTGCCAGCAGCCCGCTATTTTGGACAGATCGGACTAGCGGGAGCCCACTAGCCAAAAACATTCAGTACTTC; CDR3aa: CASSPLFWTDRTSGSPLAKNIQYF
j_gene: TRBJ1-3; d_gene: -; v_gene: TRBV20-1; abundance: -; CDR3nt: TGCAGTGCTAGCGACAGGAACTCTGGAAACACCATATATTTT; CDR3aa: CSASDRNSGNTIYF
j_gene: TRBJ2-1; d_gene: TRBD1; v_gene: TRBV10-2; abundance: -; CDR3nt: TGCGCCAGCACTCCAACCTTAGACAGGGTTTCCTACAATGAGCAGTTCTTC; CDR3aa: CASTPTLDRVSYNEQFF
j_gene: TRBJ2-3; d_gene: -; v_gene: TRBV10-2; abundance: few; CDR3nt: TGCGCCAGCAGTGAGGCAAGACTATATACGCAGTATTTT; CDR3aa: CASSEARLYTQYF
j_gene: TRBJ2-7; d_gene: -; v_gene: TRBV5-4; abundance: few; CDR3nt: TGTGCCAGCATGTGGTGGGGGGCGCACGAGCAGTACTTC; CDR3aa: CASMWWGAHEQYF
j_gene: TRBJ2-7; d_gene: -; v_gene: TRBV6-2/TRBV6-3; abundance: -; CDR3nt: TGTGCCAGCAGTTACCCCTTAACTCGGCCGAGCTCCTACGAGCAGTACTTC; CDR3aa: CASSYPLTRPSSYEQYF
j_gene: TRBJ2-7; d_gene: -; v_gene: TRBV7-2; abundance: many; CDR3nt: TGTGCCAGCAGCTTGGTAGCGGCCTCCTACGAGCAGTACTTC; CDR3aa: CASSLVAASYEQYF
j_gene: TRBJ1-6; d_gene: -; v_gene: TRBV6-5; abundance: -; CDR3nt: TGTGCCAGCAAGCGGGTCCAATATAATTCACCCCTCCACTTT; CDR3aa: CASKRVQYNSPLHF
j_gene: TRBJ2-7; d_gene: -; v_gene: TRBV10-3; abundance: -; CDR3nt: TGTGCCGTGGACAGAACCTACGAGCAGTACTTC; CDR3aa: CAVDRTYEQYF
j_gene: TRBJ2-3; d_gene: TRBD1; v_gene: TRBV12-3/TRBV12-4; abundance: many; CDR3nt: TGTGCCAGCAGCCCAGGGGGAGATACGCAGTATTTT; CDR3aa: CASSPGGDTQYF
j_gene: TRBJ1-2; d_gene: TRBD1; v_gene: TRBV27; abundance: many; CDR3nt: TGTGCCAGCAGGACGACAGGGAACTATGGCTACACCTTC; CDR3aa: CASRTTGNYGYTF
j_gene: TRBJ2-2; d_gene: -; v_gene: TRBV20-1; abundance: once; CDR3nt: TGCAGTGCCGTTGAGGGAGGGGGACTCACCGGGGAGCTGTTTTTT; CDR3aa: CSAVEGGGLTGELFF
j_gene: TRBJ2-1; d_gene: -; v_gene: TRBV6-2/TRBV6-3; abundance: few; CDR3nt: TGTGCCAGCAGTTCGTTCCAGGGGTTCGATGAGCAGTTCTTC; CDR3aa: CASSSFQGFDEQFF
j_gene: TRBJ2-5; d_gene: -; v_gene: TRBV10-3; abundance: -; CDR3nt: TGTGCCATCAGTGAGTCTGCCAATGAGCAGTACTTC; CDR3aa: CAISESANEQYF
j_gene: TRBJ1-4; d_gene: -; v_gene: TRBV4-1; abundance: few; CDR3nt: TGCGCCAGCAGCGGGGAGGAGGCAACTAATGAAAAACTGTTTTTT; CDR3aa: CASSGEEATNEKLFF
j_gene: TRBJ2-4; d_gene: -; v_gene: TRBV4-1; abundance: few; CDR3nt: TGCGCCAGCAGCCTCTATCCGGACATTCAGTACTTC; CDR3aa: CASSLYPDIQYF
j_gene: TRBJ2-7; d_gene: -; v_gene: TRBV4-2; abundance: -; CDR3nt: TGTGCCAGCAGCCAAGTTGAGGGGGGCCGCTACGAGCAGTACTTC; CDR3aa: CASSQVEGGRYEQYF
j_gene: TRBJ2-7; d_gene: -; v_gene: TRBV30; abundance: -; CDR3nt: TGTGCCTGGAGTACCGCGTACGAGCAGTACTTC; CDR3aa: CAWSTAYEQYF
j_gene: TRBJ2-3; d_gene: TRBD2; v_gene: TRBV5-1; abundance: -; CDR3nt: TGCGCCAGCAGCTTAAGTAGCGGGGTCACAGATACGCAGTATTTT; CDR3aa: CASSLSSGVTDTQYF
j_gene: TRBJ2-1; d_gene: -; v_gene: TRBV11-2; abundance: -; CDR3nt: TGTGCCAGCAGCTTAGGAGCGTCGGAGGGCGATGAGCAGTTCTTC; CDR3aa: CASSLGASEGDEQFF
j_gene: TRBJ2-5; d_gene: TRBD2; v_gene: TRBV4-1; abundance: -; CDR3nt: TGCGCCAGCAGCCAGGGACATACTAGCGGAGAGACCCAGTACTTC; CDR3aa: CASSQGHTSGETQYF
j_gene: TRBJ2-7; d_gene: -; v_gene: TRBV20-1; abundance: -; CDR3nt: TGCAGTGCTAGGTGGGATCGCTACGAGCAGTACTTC; CDR3aa: CSARWDRYEQYF
j_gene: TRBJ1-6; d_gene: -; v_gene: TRBV2; abundance: few; CDR3nt: TGTGCCAGCACCCGGGGAGGGGTGGATAATTCACCCCTCCACTTT; CDR3aa: CASTRGGVDNSPLHF
j_gene: TRBJ2-5; d_gene: TRBD1; v_gene: TRBV29-1; abundance: many; CDR3nt: TGCAGTGCCTCCGGACAGGGCGGGGAGACCCAGTACTTC; CDR3aa: CSASGQGGETQYF
j_gene: TRBJ2-3; d_gene: TRBD1; v_gene: TRBV12-3/TRBV12-4; abundance: -; CDR3nt: TGTGCCAGCAGAACAGGGGAATCGAGCACAGATACGCAGTATTTT; CDR3aa: CASRTGESSTDTQYF
j_gene: TRBJ2-3; d_gene: TRBD2; v_gene: TRBV20-1; abundance: few; CDR3nt: TGCAGTGCTAGAAAATTTGAGAGCGGGAGGTCTAGCACAGATACGCAGTATTTT; CDR3aa: CSARKFESGRSSTDTQYF
j_gene: TRBJ2-3; d_gene: -; v_gene: TRBV5-1; abundance: -; CDR3nt: TGCGCCAGCAGCTTGGTAACAGGAGAGTCAGATACGCAGTATTTT; CDR3aa: CASSLVTGESDTQYF